This T cell receptor (beta chain) stems from a study of T-cell reconstitution after alpha-beta-depleted transplantation in children. Findings and limits, study-wide: Roughly two months post-transplant, alpha-beta T cells reportedly originated from several hundred graft clones that had expanded.

Preparation of the TCRbeta library used unique molecular identifiers. TCRdb re-called the PCR reads with MiXCR, one entry per CDR3 protein. The sample has over 450,000 distinct CDR3 sequences, roughly a tenth seen once. There are many counts of this clonotype. Its antigen remains unidentified. CDR1 is DFQATT, CDR2 SNEGSKA, per germline (reference sequence). The CDR3 contains 13 residues. J gave up 3 bases and V 3 bases, and 4 bases lay outside the gene matches. The sequence was collected from a child aged 2 to 9 with inherited bone marrow failure, due to receive a stem cell transplant. The chain couples TRBV20-1 to TRBJ2-7, with 8 bases matching TRBD2. This specimen consisted of PBMCs, obtained before TCRalphabeta/CD19-depleted stem cell transplant. The chain's CDR3 is CSARRAGVYEQYF. CDR3 bases: TGCAGTGCTAGGAGAGCGGGAGTCTACGAGCAGTACTTC.